The 21 T cell receptor beta chains in this list originate from one sample, sequenced in a study of brain T cells in children with intractable seizures. Repertoires were generated with immunoSEQ multiplex PCR, while TCRdb's copy carries only in-frame clones and drops some. The sample yields about 320,000 clones, over 90% seen once. Time point indicated: blood from clinic visit 5 months post-surgery; TSC patient then seizure free. The sequences come from peripheral blood, collected roughly 5 months after surgery. The receptors were sampled from a boy under three years old with tuberous sclerosis and intractable seizures.

The chain is built from TRBV30 and TRBJ1-2; D is undetermined. CDR1 is GTSNPN, CDR2 SVGIG, per germline (reference sequence). The V end lost 7 bases, the J end lost 9 bases, and 30 bases lay between the germline ends. The CDR3 runs 16 residues. The CDR3 coding sequence is TGTGCCTCCTACATCCCGGTGGGCCCTTTTTCCGTGAGCTACACCTTC. Translated, it gives CASYIPVGPFSVSYTF.

The chain links TRBV20-1 to TRBJ1-1; possible D gene TRBD1, 6 bases. The germline CDR1 and CDR2 sequences are DFQATT and SNEGSKA (reference sequence). The CDR3 totals 14 residues. V dropped 3 bases and J dropped 6 bases, with 17 bases sitting between them. The CDR3 sequence: CSASPTKGGPEAFF. CDR3 nucleotides: TGCAGTGCTAGTCCGACAAAAGGGGGGCCTGAAGCTTTCTTT.

This clone has just a few counts. V is TRBV18 and J is TRBJ2-5; tentative D call: TRBD2 (5 bases). Trimming stripped 2 bases from V and 2 bases from J, with 9 bases between. This CDR3 is 14 amino acids long. Germline CDR1 is KGHSH and CDR2 is LQKENI. CDR3 coding DNA: TGTGCCAGCTCACCAATGAGCGGACAAGAGACCCAGTACTTC. It codes for CASSPMSGQETQYF.

J is TRBJ2-2 and V is TRBV24-1; D remains unclear. V was pared by 9 bases and J by 1 base, with 11 bases between. Germline CDR1 reads KGHDR; CDR2 reads SFDVKD. CDR3 length: 14 amino acids. Here the CDR3 reads CATAGAQNTGELFF. The CDR3 bases are TGTGCCACCGCTGGAGCACAGAACACCGGGGAGCTGTTTTTT.

The genes are TRBV9 and TRBJ1-1; D possibly corresponds to TRBD1 (5 bases). The V end lost 4 bases, the J end lost 11 bases, and 18 bases lay between the germline ends. CDR3 size: 13 residues. The V gene's germline CDR1 is SGDLS and CDR2 YYNGEE. The CDR3 DNA sequence: TGTGCCAGCAGCTCAACCGGGACCGCGGGGGCTTTCTTT. This gives the protein CASSSTGTAGAFF.

The V call is TRBV2, the J call TRBJ2-7; the match to TRBD1 covers 10 bases. Germline loops: CDR1 SNHLY, CDR2 FYNNEI. The CDR3 is 13 residues long. Germline trimming cut 7 bases from V and 1 base from J; bases unmatched to any gene: 1. CDR3 loop: CASTGQGSYEQYF. CDR3 coding DNA: TGTGCCAGCACGGGACAGGGGTCCTACGAGCAGTACTTC.

CDR3 loop: CASSLNPGGGGYTF. Here the CDR3 DNA reads TGTGCCAGCAGCTTAAATCCGGGGGGTGGAGGCTACACCTTC. The J gene is TRBJ1-2, the V gene TRBV7-3; weak D call: TRBD1 (5 bases). CDR3 length: 14 residues. With 1 base removed from V and 8 bases from J, the gap between germline ends came to 14 bases. Germline CDR1 reads SGHTA; CDR2 reads FQGTGA.

This chain links TRBV2 with TRBJ1-2, with D tentatively TRBD1 (5 bases). Germline V gene lookup returns CDR1 SNHLY and CDR2 FYNNEI. The V and J ends lost 3 bases and 8 bases respectively, with 19 bases between them. The length of the CDR3 is 15 residues. This CDR3 is CASSDGQGIVYGYTF. The CDR3 DNA reads as TGTGCCAGCAGTGATGGGCAGGGTATCGTCTACGGCTACACCTTC.

The CDR3 loop reads CASSVGGVQETQYF. In DNA form, the CDR3 reads TGTGCCAGCAGCGTAGGAGGCGTCCAAGAGACCCAGTACTTC. This chain links TRBV9 with TRBJ2-5, with unresolved D. V lost 0 bases and J lost 1, with 7 bases in between. Germline CDR1 is SGDLS and CDR2 is YYNGEE. This CDR3 region has 14 residues.

The chain is built from TRBV5-1 and TRBJ1-1; 9 nucleotides match TRBD1. V was clipped by 4 bases and J by 1 base; unmatched bases: 14. The CDR3 is made up of 18 amino acids. Germline V gene sequence: CDR1 SGHRS, CDR2 YFSETQ. Written as DNA, the CDR3 is TGCGCCAGCAGCGTCACCGGGACAGGGACTCTAAGGAACACTGAAGCTTTCTTT. It translates to CASSVTGTGTLRNTEAFF.

This clone was recorded once. The genes are TRBV14 and TRBJ1-1; D gene unclear. The CDR3 loop spans 14 amino acids. Germline V gives CDR1 SGHDN, CDR2 FVKESK. Trimming removed 4 bases from V and 3 bases from J, with 12 bases in between. Here the CDR3 DNA reads TGTGCCAGCAGCCGGACTTTAAGAGACACTGAAGCTTTCTTT. This codes for CASSRTLRDTEAFF.

V gene TRBV7-9 combines with J gene TRBJ2-3, with D possibly being TRBD2 (6 bases). The V and J ends lost 5 bases and 7 bases respectively, with 13 bases between them. CDR3 length: 13 residues. Germline values: CDR1 SEHNR, CDR2 FQNEAQ (reference sequence). CDR3 bases: TGTGCCAGCAGCGCAGCCGGGGGAAATACGCAGTATTTT. This codes for CASSAAGGNTQYF.

The chain couples TRBV7-2 to TRBJ1-6; D is perhaps TRBD1 (5 bases). The CDR3 covers 17 residues. CDR1 SGHTA and CDR2 FQGNSA come from the germline V gene. V lost 9 bases and J 4 bases, leaving 22 bases between the germline ends. In DNA form, the CDR3 reads TGTGCCAGTTTAGCTCGTCCCGACAGAGTATATAATTCACCCCTCCACTTT. Translation gives CASLARPDRVYNSPLHF.

As concerns this clone: A much larger clone differs from this one at a single base, so this may be a read error. Other DNA sequences in this specimen translate into the identical CDR3. V gene TRBV15 combines with J gene TRBJ2-1; 7 positions agree with TRBD1. CDR1 and CDR2 from the germline V gene are LNHNV and YYDKDF (reference sequence). The junction had 2 bases not matched to a gene; V was cut back by 1 base and J by 5 bases. CDR3 length: 14 residues. DNA of the CDR3: TGTGCCACCAGCAGAGGACAGGGTGACAATGAGCAGTTCTTC. Protein product: CATSRGQGDNEQFF.

The gene calls are TRBV28 and TRBJ1-5; 7 bases fit TRBD1. This CDR3 comprises 18 residues. CDR1 is MDHEN, CDR2 SYDVKM, per germline. The junction had 15 bases not matched to a gene; V was cut back by 4 bases and J by 3 bases. For the CDR3, the DNA is TGTGCCAGCAGTTCCAGTTTCGACAGGGAAGCCTTCAATCAGCCCCAGCATTTT. Translation gives CASSSSFDREAFNQPQHF.

The chain combines TRBV6-5 with TRBJ1-1; 7 bases agree with TRBD1. The CDR3 is 14 residues long. Germline values: CDR1 MNHEY, CDR2 SVGAGI. Trimming took 6 bases from V and 4 from J; bases not matched to a gene: 8. The CDR3 DNA follows: TGTGCCAGCAGCGGGGAAACAGGGGCCACTGAAGCTTTCTTT. This gives the protein CASSGETGATEAFF.

This chain links TRBV7-2 with TRBJ2-2, with TRBD1 matching over 8 bases. V shed 5 bases and J 1 base; nucleotides not matched to a gene: 9. This CDR3 region has 17 residues. Per germline, CDR1 SGHTA and CDR2 FQGNSA. DNA for the CDR3: TGTGCCAGCAGCAGAATGGGGGACAGGATGAACACCGGGGAGCTGTTTTTT. This codes for CASSRMGDRMNTGELFF.

This chain links TRBV6-6 with TRBJ1-2; D not resolved. The CDR3 consists of 20 residues. Trimming removed 6 bases from V and 4 bases from J, with 33 bases in between. Germline V gene data show CDR1 as MNHNY and CDR2 as SVGAGI (reference sequence). CDR3 sequence reads: CASSLSLRRTRASSGYGYTF. Written as DNA, the CDR3 is TGTGCCAGCAGCTTATCCCTCCGGCGAACCCGGGCTAGTTCGGGCTATGGCTACACCTTC.

The rearrangement uses TRBV6-2 or TRBV6-3 and TRBJ2-7; 9 bases are a match to TRBD1. The trim removed 4 bases at V and 3 bases at J, leaving 4 bases unmatched. The CDR3 extends over 14 amino acids. Germline V gives CDR1 MNHEY, CDR2 SVGEGT. The CDR3 reads CASSLRDRVYEQYF. DNA of the CDR3: TGTGCCAGCAGTTTAAGGGACAGGGTCTACGAGCAGTACTTC.

This clone was picked up a small number of times. This rearrangement joins TRBV3-1 (or the pseudogene TRBV3-2) to TRBJ1-6; D not resolved. CDR1 and CDR2 from the germline V gene are LGHDT and YNNKEL (reference sequence). The CDR3 runs to 16 residues. V was pared by 0 bases and J by 2 bases, with 8 bases between. DNA for the CDR3: TGTGCCAGCAGCCAAGAGGGGATCCCCTATAATTCACCCCTCCACTTT. Translation: CASSQEGIPYNSPLHF.

This clone turned up a few times. This chain uses TRBV7-2 with TRBJ1-6, with D unresolved. Trimming removed 2 bases at V and 6 bases at J, with 5 bases between. Germline assignment: CDR1 SGHTA and CDR2 FQGNSA. The CDR3 has 13 amino acids. The CDR3 here is CASSLLSNSPLHF. The CDR3 DNA reads as TGTGCCAGCAGCTTACTTAGTAATTCACCCCTCCACTTT.